The 2 T cell receptor beta chains below all came from one sample that was sequenced in a study of regulatory T cells in long-lasting Graves disease. The authors built TCR beta libraries using iRepertoire HTBI primers and Arm-PCR of CDR3 regions. TCRdb re-analysed the multiplex PCR reads in MiXCR, keeping a single row per CDR3 protein. Counted here are 300,000 to 400,000 distinct CDR3 sequences, over 15% occurring once; the ten biggest clones make up less than 35%. As for time point: newly diagnosed GD, antithyroid drugs for less than 3 months. PBMC-extracted RNA yielded the TCR library. The sample was also linked to a second study, of T cells in Graves' hyperthyroidism and ophthalmopathy.

Sequences were derived from peripheral blood mononuclear cells (PBMCs), sampled at new diagnosis, from a patient treated with antithyroid drugs. These receptors all stem from a man aged 35-49 years with Graves disease.

The chain employs TRBV30 and TRBJ1-6; D is uncertain. The CDR3 covers 13 residues. The V and J ends lost 2 bases and 7 bases respectively, with 9 bases between them. In germline, CDR1 is GTSNPN, CDR2 SVGIG (reference sequence). The DNA for the CDR3 is TGTGCCTGGAGTAGGGAAGTAAATTCACCCCTCCACTTT. Its protein is CAWSREVNSPLHF.

This clonotype occurred many times. The CDR3 protein is CASSYSTPSYTGELFF. In DNA, the CDR3 is TGTGCCAGCAGTTACTCGACCCCCAGTTACACCGGGGAGCTGTTTTTT. V gene TRBV6-5 combines with J gene TRBJ2-2; unclear D gene. Germline CDR1 reads MNHEY; CDR2 reads SVGAGI. CDR3 length equals 16 residues. V lost 0 bases to trimming and J lost 3 bases, with 11 bases between them.